Below are 18 T cell receptor beta chains sequenced from a single sample in a study of identical twins. TCRdb independently ran MiXCR on the 5' RACE reads; one entry per CDR3 protein. The sample gives about 520,000 distinct CDR3 sequences, 20% to 25% of which show up once; around 1% is in the top ten. This same sample was also taken into another study, of T cells expressing NK-cell markers.

The sample was CD4+ T cells sorted from blood. The receptors were sampled from a woman aged 18 to 35 in good health.

The chain combines TRBV20-1 with TRBJ2-5, with TRBD1 identical over 7 bases. The CDR3 has 13 residues. With 4 bases clipped from V and 4 bases from J, the junction kept 6 bases outside the gene matches. Per germline, CDR1 DFQATT and CDR2 SNEGSKA (reference sequence). The CDR3 protein is CSAKKTGRETQYF. CDR3 sequence (DNA): TGCAGTGCTAAGAAGACAGGGCGAGAGACCCAGTACTTC.

The V call is TRBV12-5, the J call TRBJ2-2; D unclear. Trimming took 1 base from V and 7 from J, leaving 4 bases between them. Germline assignment: CDR1 LGHNT and CDR2 FRNRAP. The CDR3 spans 12 residues. CDR3 loop: CASGLGFGELFF. The CDR3 DNA is TGTGCTAGTGGTTTGGGGTTCGGGGAGCTGTTTTTT. Filled out from reference TRBV12-5 and TRBJ2-2, the complete variable domain reads DARVTQTPRHKVTEMGQEVTMRCQPILGHNTVFWYRQTMMQGLELLAYFRNRAPLDDSGMPKDRFSAEMPDATLATLKIQPSEPRDSAVYFCASGLGFGELFFGEGSRLTVL.

The table lists this clonotype with many counts. V gene TRBV6-1 combines with J gene TRBJ2-1; a weak D match, TRBD2 (6 bases). The germline CDR1 and CDR2 sequences are MNHNS and SASEGT. V shed 5 bases and J shed 11 bases, with 16 bases lying between them. The CDR3 consists of 13 residues. CDR3 coding DNA: TGTGCCAGCAGTAAAGGGACTTCGGCCCAGCAGTTCTTC. Protein product: CASSKGTSAQQFF.

The rearrangement joins TRBV6-2 or TRBV6-3 to TRBJ2-7, with no clear D. Trimming left V 7 bases short and J 5 bases short, with 21 bases between. Germline V CDR1 and CDR2: MNHEY, SVGEGT. The CDR3 consists of 15 residues. The CDR3 sequence is CASKNPDLGIHEQYF. The CDR3, as DNA: TGTGCCAGCAAGAACCCCGACCTGGGCATCCACGAGCAGTACTTC.

This clonotype was seen a handful of times. CDR3 amino acids: CASRQQGAGSYNEQFF. DNA of the CDR3: TGTGCCAGCAGACAACAGGGGGCTGGTTCCTACAATGAGCAGTTCTTC. The chain employs TRBV7-9 and TRBJ2-1; TRBD1 agrees at 9 bases. Germline values: CDR1 SEHNR, CDR2 FQNEAQ (reference sequence). The J segment lost 1 base and the V segment lost 6 bases, leaving 7 bases of the junction unmatched. The CDR3 extends over 16 amino acids.

This chain connects TRBV6-6 to TRBJ1-1; the D gene is possibly TRBD1 (6 bases). The CDR3 is made up of 12 amino acids. CDR1 and CDR2 from the germline V gene are MNHNY and SVGAGI (reference sequence). V lost 5 bases and J lost 9, with 13 bases in between. This CDR3 is CASSPGTPKAFF. The CDR3 DNA is TGTGCCAGCAGTCCCGGGACACCAAAAGCTTTCTTT.

This clonotype has at least ten counts. The rearrangement links TRBV20-1 to TRBJ2-3; TRBD2 might be the D (5 bases). Trimming took off 4 bases at V and 4 bases at J, with 15 bases between the two ends. This CDR3 is built from 14 residues. Germline lookup yields CDR1 DFQATT and CDR2 SNEGSKA (reference sequence). The CDR3 region is CSATRDNRPDTQYF. CDR3 DNA: TGCAGTGCTACCCGGGATAACAGACCAGATACGCAGTATTTT.

This sequence joins TRBV5-1 and TRBJ2-2, with 8 bases matching TRBD2. Germline lookup yields CDR1 SGHRS and CDR2 YFSETQ. Trimming took 6 bases from V and 5 from J; bases not matched to a gene: 9. The CDR3 is 15 residues long. DNA for the CDR3: TGCGCCAGCACCCCGGCGGGGGGTTGGACCGGGGAGCTGTTTTTT. This encodes CASTPAGGWTGELFF.

A few counts support this clonotype. The chain is built from TRBV6-1 and TRBJ2-3, with D unresolved. In germline, CDR1 is MNHNS, CDR2 SASEGT. This CDR3 has 13 residues. The V end lost 6 bases, the J end lost 6 bases, and 13 bases lay between the germline ends. The CDR3 protein is CASSRTAGDTQYF. The CDR3 DNA reads as TGTGCCAGCAGCCGGACCGCAGGTGATACGCAGTATTTT.

This clonotype was picked up a small number of times. This chain links TRBV5-5 with TRBJ1-1, with D tentatively TRBD1 (5 bases). The germline V gene encodes CDR1 SGHKS and CDR2 YYEKEE (reference sequence). The CDR3 has 13 amino acids. The ends were cut back, 5 bases at V and 4 bases at J, with 12 bases in the middle. The CDR3 coding sequence is TGTGCCAGCAGTCCGGGGCCAGCCACTGAAGCTTTCTTT. Its protein is CASSPGPATEAFF.

This clonotype was seen just once. This rearrangement joins TRBV29-1 to TRBJ1-2; D unresolved. Trimming shortened V by 4 bases and J by 7 bases, and 13 bases separated the two germline ends. The CDR3 totals 12 residues. Germline V CDR1 and CDR2: SQVTM, ANQGSEA. The CDR3 sequence is CSVARVTSGYTF. CDR3 bases: TGCAGCGTTGCAAGGGTTACGAGTGGCTACACCTTC.

This clonotype was seen a few times. The J gene is TRBJ2-1, the V gene TRBV3-1; possible D gene TRBD1, 6 bases. The ends were cut back, 3 bases at V and 9 bases at J, with 15 bases in the middle. Germline CDR1 is LGHDT and CDR2 is YNNKEL (reference sequence). The CDR3 runs 14 residues. CDR3 DNA sequence: TGTGCCAGCAGCCAGGATACAGGGTCCGGTGAGCAGTTCTTC. Translated: CASSQDTGSGEQFF.

This clonotype was counted between two and nine times. The chain uses TRBV25-1 and TRBJ2-4, with no clear D. The CDR3 length is 15 residues. Germline V gene data show CDR1 as MGHDK and CDR2 as SYGVNS. Trimming cost V 4 bases and J 1 base, with 11 bases left between them. The CDR3 loop reads CASSGNNAAKNIQYF. The CDR3 bases are TGTGCCAGCAGTGGAAACAATGCGGCCAAAAACATTCAGTACTTC.

V and J are TRBV4-2 and TRBJ1-1; 8 bases are shared with TRBD1. There are 16 residues in the CDR3. Germline V gene data show CDR1 as LGHNA and CDR2 as YNFKEQ. V lost 3 bases, J lost 3 bases, and 9 bases stayed unmatched. CDR3 in DNA: TGTGCCAGCAGCCATGGCGACAGGGGCAGGGACACTGAAGCTTTCTTT. Encoded protein: CASSHGDRGRDTEAFF.

This clonotype appeared many times. This sequence joins TRBV5-1 and TRBJ2-5, with 7 bases aligning to TRBD2. This CDR3 contains 14 residues. J gave up 5 bases and V 5 bases, and 9 bases lay outside the gene matches. Germline-derived CDR1 and CDR2 are SGHRS and YFSETQ. CDR3 coding DNA: TGCGCCAGCAGTCCGGGACTAATTACTGAGACCCAGTACTTC. Translated, it gives CASSPGLITETQYF.

In this sample, this clonotype turned up a few times. The chain joins TRBV9 to TRBJ2-1, with 9 bases fitting TRBD2. The CDR3 has 15 amino acids. The V gene's germline CDR1 is SGDLS and CDR2 YYNGEE. V lost 0 bases, J lost 6 bases, and 4 bases stayed unmatched. In nucleotides, the CDR3 is TGTGCCAGCAGCGTAGTTAGCGGGAGCAGCAATGAGCAGTTCTTC. Translating it yields CASSVVSGSSNEQFF.

V gene TRBV6-5 combines with J gene TRBJ2-7; perhaps TRBD1 as D (5 bases). This CDR3 contains 12 residues. V lost 7 bases and J 3 bases, leaving 10 bases between the germline ends. The germline V gene encodes CDR1 MNHEY and CDR2 SVGAGI. The CDR3 nucleotides read TGTGCCAGCACCGCCGACAGCTACGAGCAGTACTTC. Translated, it gives CASTADSYEQYF.

This clonotype was counted only a few times. V gene TRBV7-9 combines with J gene TRBJ2-2; 9 bases fit TRBD2. Germline values: CDR1 SEHNR, CDR2 FQNEAQ (reference sequence). The CDR3 has 14 amino acids. V shed 7 bases, J shed 0 bases, and the junction held 0 bases outside the gene matches. CDR3 nucleotides: TGTGCCAGCACTAGCGGGACGAACACCGGGGAGCTGTTTTTT. This translates into CASTSGTNTGELFF. The variable domain in full, with the rest retrieved from reference TRBV7-9 and TRBJ2-2, is DTGVSQNPRHKITKRGQNVTFRCDPISEHNRLYWYRQTLGQGPEFLTYFQNEAQLEKSRLLSDRFSAERPKGSFSTLEIQRTEQGDSAMYLCASTSGTNTGELFFGEGSRLTVL.